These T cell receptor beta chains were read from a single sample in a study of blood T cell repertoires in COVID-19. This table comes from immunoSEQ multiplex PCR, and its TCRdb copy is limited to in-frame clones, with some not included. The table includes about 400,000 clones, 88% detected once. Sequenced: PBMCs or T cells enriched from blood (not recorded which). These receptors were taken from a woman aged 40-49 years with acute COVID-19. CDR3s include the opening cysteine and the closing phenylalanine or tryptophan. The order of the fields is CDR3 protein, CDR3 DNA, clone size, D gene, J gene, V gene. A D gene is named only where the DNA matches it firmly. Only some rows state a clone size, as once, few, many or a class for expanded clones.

cdr3_aa: CASSLMGQGSTEAFF; cdr3_nt: TGTGCCAGCAGCTTGATGGGACAGGGGAGCACTGAAGCTTTCTTT; clone_size: .; d_call: TRBD1; j_call: TRBJ1-1; v_call: TRBV7-9
cdr3_aa: CASSLDQFSYNSPLHF; cdr3_nt: TGTGCCAGCAGCTTAGACCAGTTCTCCTATAATTCACCCCTCCACTTT; clone_size: few; d_call: .; j_call: TRBJ1-6; v_call: TRBV7-2
cdr3_aa: CAISVGEGGNQPQHF; cdr3_nt: TGTGCCATCAGTGTAGGGGAAGGGGGCAATCAGCCCCAGCATTTT; clone_size: .; d_call: .; j_call: TRBJ1-5; v_call: TRBV10-3
cdr3_aa: CASSSAVRGTEAFF; cdr3_nt: TGTGCCAGCAGTTCGGCGGTTAGGGGCACTGAAGCTTTCTTT; clone_size: .; d_call: .; j_call: TRBJ1-1; v_call: TRBV27
cdr3_aa: CASSPSRLAGGNHLQDTQYF; cdr3_nt: TGCGCCAGCAGCCCCTCCAGACTAGCGGGGGGTAATCACCTACAAGATACGCAGTATTTT; clone_size: .; d_call: TRBD2; j_call: TRBJ2-3; v_call: TRBV5-1
cdr3_aa: CASSHRGGELFF; cdr3_nt: TGCGCCAGCAGCCACAGGGGTGGGGAGCTGTTTTTT; clone_size: .; d_call: .; j_call: TRBJ2-2; v_call: TRBV4-1
cdr3_aa: CASSSYRGRRGDSPLHF; cdr3_nt: TGTGCCAGCAGCTCCTACAGGGGGCGCAGGGGCGATTCACCCCTCCACTTT; clone_size: .; d_call: TRBD1; j_call: TRBJ1-6; v_call: TRBV11-2
cdr3_aa: CAIRPGGGEGNTIYF; cdr3_nt: TGTGCCATCCGCCCAGGAGGGGGCGAGGGAAACACCATATATTTT; clone_size: once; d_call: TRBD1; j_call: TRBJ1-3; v_call: TRBV2
cdr3_aa: CSVETGMNTEAFF; cdr3_nt: TGCAGCGTTGAAACAGGTATGAACACTGAAGCTTTCTTT; clone_size: .; d_call: .; j_call: TRBJ1-1; v_call: TRBV29-1
cdr3_aa: CASSLPGGAGYGYTF; cdr3_nt: TGTGCCAGCAGTCTACCAGGGGGCGCGGGCTATGGCTACACCTTC; clone_size: .; d_call: TRBD1; j_call: TRBJ1-2; v_call: TRBV5-4
cdr3_aa: CASRILATNEQYF; cdr3_nt: TGTGCCAGCAGGATACTAGCGACAAACGAGCAGTACTTC; clone_size: .; d_call: TRBD2; j_call: TRBJ2-7; v_call: TRBV5-6
cdr3_aa: CASSVRQGEKLFF; cdr3_nt: TGTGCCAGCAGTGTACGACAGGGTGAAAAACTGTTTTTT; clone_size: .; d_call: TRBD1; j_call: TRBJ1-4; v_call: TRBV2
cdr3_aa: CASRQLNYGYTF; cdr3_nt: TGTGCCAGCCGACAGTTGAACTATGGCTACACCTTC; clone_size: .; d_call: .; j_call: TRBJ1-2; v_call: TRBV2
cdr3_aa: CASSMRQLNIPNEQYF; cdr3_nt: TGTGCCAGTAGTATGAGGCAGCTTAACATCCCCAACGAGCAGTACTTC; clone_size: .; d_call: .; j_call: TRBJ2-7; v_call: TRBV19
cdr3_aa: CASSRDRGSGGYTF; cdr3_nt: TGTGCCAGCTCCCGGGACAGGGGGTCTGGTGGCTACACCTTC; clone_size: few; d_call: TRBD1; j_call: TRBJ1-2; v_call: TRBV18
cdr3_aa: CASSVHRGRDGYTF; cdr3_nt: TGTGCCAGCAGTGTTCACAGGGGGCGGGATGGCTACACCTTC; clone_size: .; d_call: TRBD1; j_call: TRBJ1-2; v_call: TRBV2
cdr3_aa: CASSQGRAGNSGYTF; cdr3_nt: TGTGCCAGCAGCCAAGGTAGGGCAGGGAATAGTGGCTACACCTTC; clone_size: .; d_call: .; j_call: TRBJ1-2; v_call: TRBV3-1/TRBV3-2
cdr3_aa: CASSLASGLGDFYGYTF; cdr3_nt: TGTGCCAGCAGCTTGGCCTCGGGGTTGGGAGACTTCTATGGCTACACCTTC; clone_size: .; d_call: .; j_call: TRBJ1-2; v_call: TRBV5-5
cdr3_aa: CASSSGQGTGEQYF; cdr3_nt: TGCGCCAGCAGCTCGGGACAGGGGACGGGCGAGCAGTACTTC; clone_size: .; d_call: TRBD1; j_call: TRBJ2-7; v_call: TRBV5-1
cdr3_aa: CASSTTGKVGYTF; cdr3_nt: TGTGCCAGCAGCACCACAGGGAAGGTTGGCTACACCTTC; clone_size: .; d_call: .; j_call: TRBJ1-2; v_call: TRBV5-4
cdr3_aa: CASSFRDRGAYEQYF; cdr3_nt: TGTGCCAGCAGTTTCCGGGACAGGGGTGCCTACGAGCAGTACTTC; clone_size: .; d_call: TRBD1; j_call: TRBJ2-7; v_call: TRBV27
cdr3_aa: CASKKHDSYEQYF; cdr3_nt: TGTGCCAGCAAAAAGCACGACTCCTACGAGCAGTACTTC; clone_size: .; d_call: .; j_call: TRBJ2-7; v_call: TRBV2
cdr3_aa: CASSSLLGGVSDTQYF; cdr3_nt: TGTGCCAGCAGCTCCCTTTTGGGGGGTGTTAGTGATACGCAGTATTTT; clone_size: .; d_call: .; j_call: TRBJ2-3; v_call: TRBV7-8
cdr3_aa: CASSLSPTQTNYGYTF; cdr3_nt: TGCGCCAGCAGCTTGAGCCCGACACAGACTAACTATGGCTACACCTTC; clone_size: .; d_call: .; j_call: TRBJ1-2; v_call: TRBV5-1
cdr3_aa: CASSYDYRGRHNEQFF; cdr3_nt: TGTGCCAGCAGTTACGATTACAGGGGCAGGCACAATGAGCAGTTCTTC; clone_size: once; d_call: TRBD1; j_call: TRBJ2-1; v_call: TRBV27
cdr3_aa: CASSVRENQPQHF; cdr3_nt: TGTGCCAGTAGTGTCAGGGAAAATCAGCCCCAGCATTTT; clone_size: .; d_call: .; j_call: TRBJ1-5; v_call: TRBV19
cdr3_aa: CASSQTGTGRGQPQHF; cdr3_nt: TGTGCCAGCAGCCAAACCGGGACAGGGAGGGGCCAGCCCCAGCATTTT; clone_size: .; d_call: TRBD1; j_call: TRBJ1-5; v_call: TRBV3-1/TRBV3-2
cdr3_aa: CASSQDPSNPGYTF; cdr3_nt: TGCGCCAGCAGCCAAGATCCTAGCAACCCCGGCTACACCTTC; clone_size: .; d_call: .; j_call: TRBJ1-2; v_call: TRBV4-1
cdr3_aa: CASSKQGWTNEKLFF; cdr3_nt: TGTGCCAGCAGTAAACAGGGGTGGACTAATGAAAAACTGTTTTTT; clone_size: .; d_call: TRBD1; j_call: TRBJ1-4; v_call: TRBV27
cdr3_aa: CASSLQEQYF; cdr3_nt: TGTGCCAGCAGCTTACAAGAGCAGTACTTC; clone_size: .; d_call: .; j_call: TRBJ2-7; v_call: TRBV11-3
cdr3_aa: CASSLGKGDTEAFF; cdr3_nt: TGTGCCAGCAGCTTAGGTAAGGGGGACACTGAAGCTTTCTTT; clone_size: .; d_call: .; j_call: TRBJ1-1; v_call: TRBV11-2
cdr3_aa: CASRYPETSGGNEQFF; cdr3_nt: TGTGCCAGCAGGTACCCCGAGACTAGCGGGGGAAATGAGCAGTTCTTC; clone_size: once; d_call: TRBD2; j_call: TRBJ2-1; v_call: TRBV2
cdr3_aa: CAWNDRQRGSYNSPLHF; cdr3_nt: TGTGCCTGGAACGATAGGCAACGGGGCTCCTATAATTCACCCCTCCACTTT; clone_size: .; d_call: .; j_call: TRBJ1-6; v_call: TRBV30
cdr3_aa: CASSLASRVAFF; cdr3_nt: TGTGCCAGCAGCTTAGCGTCCAGGGTAGCTTTCTTT; clone_size: .; d_call: .; j_call: TRBJ1-1; v_call: TRBV7-8
cdr3_aa: CSVLGSAAYEQYF; cdr3_nt: TGCAGCGTTCTTGGTTCGGCGGCCTACGAGCAGTACTTC; clone_size: .; d_call: .; j_call: TRBJ2-7; v_call: TRBV29-1
cdr3_aa: CASCGGSNYGYTF; cdr3_nt: TGTGCCAGTTGTGGGGGGTCCAACTATGGCTACACCTTC; clone_size: .; d_call: .; j_call: TRBJ1-2; v_call: TRBV27
cdr3_aa: CASSLAGQGQNIQYF; cdr3_nt: TGTGCCAGCAGCTTAGCCGGGCAGGGTCAAAACATTCAGTACTTC; clone_size: .; d_call: .; j_call: TRBJ2-4; v_call: TRBV7-9
cdr3_aa: CASRSNRDRAPWKLFF; cdr3_nt: TGCGCCAGCAGGTCTAATAGGGACAGGGCACCCTGGAAGCTGTTTTTT; clone_size: .; d_call: TRBD1; j_call: TRBJ2-2; v_call: TRBV4-1
cdr3_aa: CASSSRTSGGRDEQYF; cdr3_nt: TGTGCCAGCAGCTCACGGACTAGCGGGGGGCGGGACGAGCAGTACTTC; clone_size: .; d_call: TRBD2; j_call: TRBJ2-7; v_call: TRBV11-3
cdr3_aa: CASRLKGSMNTEAFF; cdr3_nt: TGTGCCAGCAGGCTTAAGGGGTCAATGAACACTGAAGCTTTCTTT; clone_size: .; d_call: .; j_call: TRBJ1-1; v_call: TRBV6-5
cdr3_aa: CASSIALSNQPQHF; cdr3_nt: TGTGCCAGTAGTATTGCACTGTCCAATCAGCCCCAGCATTTT; clone_size: .; d_call: .; j_call: TRBJ1-5; v_call: TRBV19
cdr3_aa: CASSIRQGNTEAFF; cdr3_nt: TGTGCCAGCAGCATACGACAGGGGAACACTGAAGCTTTCTTT; clone_size: once; d_call: TRBD1; j_call: TRBJ1-1; v_call: TRBV27
cdr3_aa: CASSHSGRPSYNEQFF; cdr3_nt: TGTGCCAGCAGCCATAGCGGGCGGCCCTCCTACAATGAGCAGTTCTTC; clone_size: .; d_call: TRBD2; j_call: TRBJ2-1; v_call: TRBV7-9
cdr3_aa: CASSVVAGAREKLFF; cdr3_nt: TGTGCCAGCAGCGTAGTTGCAGGGGCTCGGGAAAAACTGTTTTTT; clone_size: few; d_call: .; j_call: TRBJ1-4; v_call: TRBV9
cdr3_aa: CASSEDRGLSNQPQHF; cdr3_nt: TGTGCCAGCAGTGAAGATAGGGGGCTTAGCAATCAGCCCCAGCATTTT; clone_size: .; d_call: TRBD1; j_call: TRBJ1-5; v_call: TRBV6-1